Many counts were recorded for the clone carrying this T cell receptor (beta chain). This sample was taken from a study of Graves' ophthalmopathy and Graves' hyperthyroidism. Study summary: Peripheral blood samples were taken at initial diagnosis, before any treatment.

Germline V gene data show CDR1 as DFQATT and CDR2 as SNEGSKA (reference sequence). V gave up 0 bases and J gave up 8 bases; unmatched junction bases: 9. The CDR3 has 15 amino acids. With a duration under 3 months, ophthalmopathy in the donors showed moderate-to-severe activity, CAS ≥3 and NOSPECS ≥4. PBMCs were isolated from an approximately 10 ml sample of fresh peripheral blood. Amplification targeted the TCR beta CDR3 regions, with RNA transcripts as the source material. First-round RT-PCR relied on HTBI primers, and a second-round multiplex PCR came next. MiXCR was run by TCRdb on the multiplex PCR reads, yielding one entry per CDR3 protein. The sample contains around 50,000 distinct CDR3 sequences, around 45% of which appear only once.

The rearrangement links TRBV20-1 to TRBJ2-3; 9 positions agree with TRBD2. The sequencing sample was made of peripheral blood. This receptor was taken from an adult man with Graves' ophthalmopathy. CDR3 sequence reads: CSARDGVAGDATQYF. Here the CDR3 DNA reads TGCAGTGCTAGAGATGGGGTAGCGGGGGACGCTACGCAGTATTTT.